The T cell receptor beta chain described here comes from a study of blood T cell repertoires in COVID-19. Germline V gene sequence: CDR1 MNHEY, CDR2 SMNVEV (reference sequence). This CDR3 has 15 residues. V lost 4 bases to trimming and J lost 2 bases; unmatched junction nucleotides: 6. The table came from immunoSEQ multiplex PCR; TCRdb's copy has only in-frame clones and leaves some out. The table has roughly 250,000 clones, approximately 91% seen once. The source is a middle-aged woman with acute COVID-19. J is TRBJ2-5 and V is TRBV27, with 8 nucleotides matching TRBD2. Sequenced input: PBMCs or T cells enriched from blood (not recorded which). CDR3 sequence: CASSYAGGTQETQYF. The DNA for the CDR3 is TGTGCCAGCAGTTACGCGGGGGGCACGCAAGAGACCCAGTACTTC.